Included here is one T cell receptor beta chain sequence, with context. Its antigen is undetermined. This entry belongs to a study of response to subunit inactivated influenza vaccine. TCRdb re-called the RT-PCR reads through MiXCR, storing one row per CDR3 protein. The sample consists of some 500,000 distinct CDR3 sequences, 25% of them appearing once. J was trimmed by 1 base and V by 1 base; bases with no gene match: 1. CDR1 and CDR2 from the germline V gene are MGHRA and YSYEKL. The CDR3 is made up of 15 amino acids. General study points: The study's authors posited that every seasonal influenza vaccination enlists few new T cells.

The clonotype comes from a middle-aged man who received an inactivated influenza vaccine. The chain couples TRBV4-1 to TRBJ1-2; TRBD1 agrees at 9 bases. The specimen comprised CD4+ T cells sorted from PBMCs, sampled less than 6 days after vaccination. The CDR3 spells CASSQGTGVNYGYTF. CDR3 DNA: TGCGCCAGCAGCCAAGGGACAGGGGTTAACTATGGCTACACCTTC.